The TCR beta chain under discussion was sequenced for a study of CDR3 diversity in severe acne. TCRdb reprocessed the PCR reads via MiXCR and lists one record per CDR3 protein. This table has over 100,000 distinct CDR3 sequences, 51% appearing once. This clonotype was recorded many times. This clonotype was sampled from a male donor with acne. Sequenced material: blood.

The CDR3 region is CASRTADSYEQYF. The CDR3 DNA is TGTGCCAGTAGAACGGCAGACTCCTACGAGCAGTACTTC. This chain connects TRBV19 to TRBJ2-7, with no clear D. The germline gives CDR1 LNHDA, CDR2 SQIVND (reference sequence). Trimming cost V 6 bases and J 0 bases, with 9 bases left between them. The CDR3 contains 13 residues.